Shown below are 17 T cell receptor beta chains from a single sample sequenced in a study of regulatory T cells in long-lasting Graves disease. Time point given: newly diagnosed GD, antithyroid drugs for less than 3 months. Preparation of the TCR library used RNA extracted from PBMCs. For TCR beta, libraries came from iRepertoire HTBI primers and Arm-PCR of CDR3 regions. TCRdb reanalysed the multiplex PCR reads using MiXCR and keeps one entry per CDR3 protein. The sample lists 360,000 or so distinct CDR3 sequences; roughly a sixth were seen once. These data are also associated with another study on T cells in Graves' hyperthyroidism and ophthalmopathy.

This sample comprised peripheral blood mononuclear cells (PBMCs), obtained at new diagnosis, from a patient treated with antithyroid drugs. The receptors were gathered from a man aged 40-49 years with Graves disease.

The CDR3 nucleotides read TGTGCCAGCAGCCAAGATCTTGGCAGTCCTGGGTCAGCTTTCTTT. Translation: CASSQDLGSPGSAFF. The rearrangement joins TRBV14 to TRBJ1-1, with D hard to call. The CDR3 consists of 15 residues. Trimming cost V 0 bases and J 10 bases, with 18 bases left between them. Germline V gene lookup returns CDR1 SGHDN and CDR2 FVKESK.

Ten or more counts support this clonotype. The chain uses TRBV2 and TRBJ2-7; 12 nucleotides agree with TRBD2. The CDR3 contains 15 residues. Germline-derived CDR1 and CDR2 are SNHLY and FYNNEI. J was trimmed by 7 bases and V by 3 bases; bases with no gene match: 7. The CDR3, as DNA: TGTGCCAGCAGTGACGCCCTAGCGGGGGGGCGAGAGCAGTACTTC. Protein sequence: CASSDALAGGREQYF.

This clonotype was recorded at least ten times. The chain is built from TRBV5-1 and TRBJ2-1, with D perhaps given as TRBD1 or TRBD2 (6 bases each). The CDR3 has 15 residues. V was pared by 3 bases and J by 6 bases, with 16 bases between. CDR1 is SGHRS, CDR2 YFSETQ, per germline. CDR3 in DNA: TGCGCCAGCAGCTGGGGAAGGGGGGCCCGCAATGAGCAGTTCTTC. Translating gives CASSWGRGARNEQFF. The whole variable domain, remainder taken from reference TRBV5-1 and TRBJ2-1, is KAGVTQTPRYLIKTRGQQVTLSCSPISGHRSVSWYQQTPGQGLQFLFEYFSETQRNKGNFPGRFSGRQFSNSRSEMNVSTLELGDSALYLCASSWGRGARNEQFFGPGTRLTVL.

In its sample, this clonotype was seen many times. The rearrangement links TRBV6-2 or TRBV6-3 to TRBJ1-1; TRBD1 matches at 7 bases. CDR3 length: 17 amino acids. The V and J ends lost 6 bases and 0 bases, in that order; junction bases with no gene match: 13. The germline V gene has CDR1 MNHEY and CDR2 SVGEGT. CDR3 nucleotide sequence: TGTGCCAGCAGACCCCGGGAGGGACAGCCCATGAACACTGAAGCTTTCTTT. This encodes CASRPREGQPMNTEAFF.

CDR3 bases: TGCAGTGCTAGTAGGTTCGAGAGGGGAGCTTTCTTT. Encoded protein: CSASRFERGAFF. The V call is TRBV20-1, the J call TRBJ1-1, with a tentative D call TRBD1 (5 bases). The length of the CDR3 is 12 residues. Germline V CDR1 and CDR2: DFQATT, SNEGSKA (reference sequence). The germline V and J ends were trimmed by 3 bases and 10 bases, with 15 bases remaining between them.

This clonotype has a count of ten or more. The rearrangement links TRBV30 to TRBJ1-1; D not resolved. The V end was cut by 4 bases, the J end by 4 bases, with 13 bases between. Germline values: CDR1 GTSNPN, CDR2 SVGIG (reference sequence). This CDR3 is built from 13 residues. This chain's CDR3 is CAWTVIPGTEAFF. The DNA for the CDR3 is TGTGCCTGGACCGTTATCCCCGGCACTGAAGCTTTCTTT.

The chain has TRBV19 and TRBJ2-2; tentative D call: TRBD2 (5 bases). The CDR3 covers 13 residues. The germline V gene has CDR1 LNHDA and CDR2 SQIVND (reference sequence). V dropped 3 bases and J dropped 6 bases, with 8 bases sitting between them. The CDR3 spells CASSMGSPGELFF. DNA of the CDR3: TGTGCCAGTAGTATGGGGAGCCCCGGGGAGCTGTTTTTT.

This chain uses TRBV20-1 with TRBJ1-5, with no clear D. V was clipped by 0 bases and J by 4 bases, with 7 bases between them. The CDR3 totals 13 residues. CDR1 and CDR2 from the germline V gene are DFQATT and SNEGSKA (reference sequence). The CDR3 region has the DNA TGCAGTGCTAGAGATTTTGGGAATCAGCCCCAGCATTTT. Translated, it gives CSARDFGNQPQHF.

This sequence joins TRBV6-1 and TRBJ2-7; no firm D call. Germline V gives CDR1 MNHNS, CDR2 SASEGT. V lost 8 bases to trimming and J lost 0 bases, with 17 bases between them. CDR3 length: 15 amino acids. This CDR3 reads CASRSGPSNSYEQYF. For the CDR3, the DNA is TGTGCCAGCCGCTCAGGACCATCTAACTCCTACGAGCAGTACTTC.

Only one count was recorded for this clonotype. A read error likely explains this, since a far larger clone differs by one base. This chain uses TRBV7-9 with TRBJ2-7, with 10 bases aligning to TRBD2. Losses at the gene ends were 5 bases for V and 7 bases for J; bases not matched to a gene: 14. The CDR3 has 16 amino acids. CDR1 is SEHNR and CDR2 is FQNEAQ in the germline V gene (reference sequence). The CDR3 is CASSNIGTSERNEQYF. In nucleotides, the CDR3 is TGTGCCAGCAGCAACATTGGGACTAGCGAACGCAATGAGCAGTACTTC.

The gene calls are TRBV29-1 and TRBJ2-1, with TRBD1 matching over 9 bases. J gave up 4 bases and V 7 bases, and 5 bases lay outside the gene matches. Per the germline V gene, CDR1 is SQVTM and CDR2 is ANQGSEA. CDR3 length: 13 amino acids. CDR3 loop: CSAGQGIYNEQFF. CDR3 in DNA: TGCAGCGCCGGACAGGGGATATACAATGAGCAGTTCTTC.

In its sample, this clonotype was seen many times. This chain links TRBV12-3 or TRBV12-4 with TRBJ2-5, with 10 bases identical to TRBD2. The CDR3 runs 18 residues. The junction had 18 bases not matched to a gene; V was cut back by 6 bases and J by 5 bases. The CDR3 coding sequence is TGTGCCAGCAGCCCAGAGCGGGGGGGTCTCCCTGGTGGGGAGACCCAGTACTTC. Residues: CASSPERGGLPGGETQYF.

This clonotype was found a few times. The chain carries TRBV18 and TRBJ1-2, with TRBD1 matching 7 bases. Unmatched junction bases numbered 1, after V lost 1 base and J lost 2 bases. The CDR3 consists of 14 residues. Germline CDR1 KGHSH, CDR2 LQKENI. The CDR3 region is CASSPQGQNYGYTF. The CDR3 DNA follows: TGTGCCAGCTCACCACAGGGACAGAACTATGGCTACACCTTC.

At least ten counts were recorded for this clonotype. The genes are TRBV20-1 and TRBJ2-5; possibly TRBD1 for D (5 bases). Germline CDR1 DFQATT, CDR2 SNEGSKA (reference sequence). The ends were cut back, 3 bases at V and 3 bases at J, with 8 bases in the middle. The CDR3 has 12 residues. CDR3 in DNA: TGCAGTGCTAGTTTCAGGGAAGAGACCCAGTACTTC. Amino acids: CSASFREETQYF.

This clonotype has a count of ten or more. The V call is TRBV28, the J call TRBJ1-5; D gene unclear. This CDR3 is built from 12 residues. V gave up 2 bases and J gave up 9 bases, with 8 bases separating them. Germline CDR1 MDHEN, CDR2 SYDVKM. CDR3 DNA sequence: TGTGCCAGCAGTTTAGAGGAGAGGCCCCAGCATTTT. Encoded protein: CASSLEERPQHF. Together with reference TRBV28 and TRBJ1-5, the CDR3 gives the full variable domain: DVKVTQSSRYLVKRTGEKVFLECVQDMDHENMFWYRQDPGLGLRLIYFSYDVKMKEKGDIPEGYSVSREKKERFSLILESASTNQTSMYLCASSLEERPQHFGDGTRLSIL.

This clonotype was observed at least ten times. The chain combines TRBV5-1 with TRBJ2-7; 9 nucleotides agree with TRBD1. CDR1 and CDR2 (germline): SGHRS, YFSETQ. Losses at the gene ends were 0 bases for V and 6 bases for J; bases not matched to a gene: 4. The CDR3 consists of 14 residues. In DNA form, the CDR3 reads TGCGCCAGCAGCTTGGTAGGGACAGGGACCGAGCAGTACTTC. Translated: CASSLVGTGTEQYF.

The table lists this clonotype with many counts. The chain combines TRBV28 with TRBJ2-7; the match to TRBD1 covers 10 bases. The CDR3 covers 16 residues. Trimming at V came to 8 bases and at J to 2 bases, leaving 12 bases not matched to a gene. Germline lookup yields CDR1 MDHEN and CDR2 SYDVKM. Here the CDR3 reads CASLPRGQGTAYEQYF. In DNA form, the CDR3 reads TGTGCCAGCCTCCCGCGGGGACAGGGGACTGCCTACGAGCAGTACTTC.